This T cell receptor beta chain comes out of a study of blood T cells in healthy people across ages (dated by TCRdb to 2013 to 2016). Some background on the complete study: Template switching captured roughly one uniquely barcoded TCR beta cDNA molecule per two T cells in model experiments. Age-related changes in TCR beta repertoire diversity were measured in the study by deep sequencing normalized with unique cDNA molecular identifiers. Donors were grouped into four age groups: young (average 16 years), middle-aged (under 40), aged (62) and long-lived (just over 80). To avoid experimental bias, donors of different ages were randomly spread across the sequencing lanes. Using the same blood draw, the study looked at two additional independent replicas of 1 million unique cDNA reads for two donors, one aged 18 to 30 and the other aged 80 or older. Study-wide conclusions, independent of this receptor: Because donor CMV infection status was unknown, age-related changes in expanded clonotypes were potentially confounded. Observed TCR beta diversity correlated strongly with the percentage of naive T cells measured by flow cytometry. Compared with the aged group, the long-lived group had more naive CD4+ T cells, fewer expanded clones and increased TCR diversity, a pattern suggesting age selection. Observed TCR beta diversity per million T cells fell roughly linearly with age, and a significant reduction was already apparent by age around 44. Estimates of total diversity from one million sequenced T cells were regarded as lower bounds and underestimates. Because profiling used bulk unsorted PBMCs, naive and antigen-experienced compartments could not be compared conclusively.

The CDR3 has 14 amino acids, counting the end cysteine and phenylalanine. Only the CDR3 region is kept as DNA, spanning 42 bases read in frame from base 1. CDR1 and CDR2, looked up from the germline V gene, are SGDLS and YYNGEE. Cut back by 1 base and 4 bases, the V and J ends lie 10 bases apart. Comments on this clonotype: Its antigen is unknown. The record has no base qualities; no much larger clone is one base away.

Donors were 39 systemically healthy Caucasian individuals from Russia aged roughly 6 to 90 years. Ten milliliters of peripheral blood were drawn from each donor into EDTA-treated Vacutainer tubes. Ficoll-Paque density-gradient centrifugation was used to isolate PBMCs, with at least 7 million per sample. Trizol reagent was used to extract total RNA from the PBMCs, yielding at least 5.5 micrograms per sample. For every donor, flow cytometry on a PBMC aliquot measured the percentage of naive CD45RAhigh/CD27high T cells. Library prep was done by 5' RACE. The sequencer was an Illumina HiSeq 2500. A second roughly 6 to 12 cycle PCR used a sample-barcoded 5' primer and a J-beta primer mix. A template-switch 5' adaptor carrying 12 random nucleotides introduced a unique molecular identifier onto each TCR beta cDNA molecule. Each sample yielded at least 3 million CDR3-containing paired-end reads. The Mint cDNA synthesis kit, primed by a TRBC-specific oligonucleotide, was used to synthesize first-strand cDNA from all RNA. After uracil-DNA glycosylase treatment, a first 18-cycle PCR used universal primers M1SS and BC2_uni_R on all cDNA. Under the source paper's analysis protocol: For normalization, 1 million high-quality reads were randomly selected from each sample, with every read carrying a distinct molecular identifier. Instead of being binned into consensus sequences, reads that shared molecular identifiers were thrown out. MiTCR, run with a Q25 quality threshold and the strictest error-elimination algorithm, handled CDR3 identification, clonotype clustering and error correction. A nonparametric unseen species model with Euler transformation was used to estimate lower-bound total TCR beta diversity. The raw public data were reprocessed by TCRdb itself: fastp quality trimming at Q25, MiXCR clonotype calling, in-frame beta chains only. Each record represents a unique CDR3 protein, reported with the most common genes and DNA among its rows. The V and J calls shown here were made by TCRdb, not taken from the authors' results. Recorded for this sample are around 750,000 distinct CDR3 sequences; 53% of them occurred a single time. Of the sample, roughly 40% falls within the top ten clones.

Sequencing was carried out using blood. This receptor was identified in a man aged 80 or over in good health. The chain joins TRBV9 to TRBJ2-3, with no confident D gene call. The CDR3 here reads CASSVSPSADTQYF. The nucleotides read TGTGCCAGCAGCGTATCTCCCTCCGCAGATACGCAGTATTTT.